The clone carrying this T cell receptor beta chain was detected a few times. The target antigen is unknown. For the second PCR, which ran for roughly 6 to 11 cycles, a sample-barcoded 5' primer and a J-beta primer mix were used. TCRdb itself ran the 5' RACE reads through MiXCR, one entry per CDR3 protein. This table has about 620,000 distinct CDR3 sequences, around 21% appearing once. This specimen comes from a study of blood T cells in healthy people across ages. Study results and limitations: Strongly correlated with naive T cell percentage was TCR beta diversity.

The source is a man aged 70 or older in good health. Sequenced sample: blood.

CDR3 coding DNA: TGCGCCAGCAGCAGAGGGACTAGCGGGAATCTAGATACGCAGTATTTT. It yields the protein CASSRGTSGNLDTQYF. The chain has TRBV5-1 and TRBJ2-3, with 13 bases that match TRBD2. CDR1 is SGHRS, CDR2 YFSETQ, per germline. CDR3 size: 16 residues. Unmatched junction bases numbered 7, after V lost 4 bases and J lost 5 bases. The full variable domain, in which reference TRBV5-1 and TRBJ2-3 provide the parts outside the CDR3, is KAGVTQTPRYLIKTRGQQVTLSCSPISGHRSVSWYQQTPGQGLQFLFEYFSETQRNKGNFPGRFSGRQFSNSRSEMNVSTLELGDSALYLCASSRGTSGNLDTQYFGPGTRLTVL.